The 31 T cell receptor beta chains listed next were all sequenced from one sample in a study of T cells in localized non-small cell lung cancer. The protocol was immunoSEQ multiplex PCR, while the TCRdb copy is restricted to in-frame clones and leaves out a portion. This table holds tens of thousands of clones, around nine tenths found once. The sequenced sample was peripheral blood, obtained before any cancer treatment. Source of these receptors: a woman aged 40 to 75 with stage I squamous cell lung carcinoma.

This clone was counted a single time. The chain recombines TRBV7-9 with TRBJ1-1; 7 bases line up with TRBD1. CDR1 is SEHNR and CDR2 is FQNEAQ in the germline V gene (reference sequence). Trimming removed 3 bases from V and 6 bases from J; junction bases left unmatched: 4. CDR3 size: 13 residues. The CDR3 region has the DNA TGTGCCAGCAGCTTGGCCAGGGGGGCTGAAGCTTTCTTT. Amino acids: CASSLARGAEAFF.

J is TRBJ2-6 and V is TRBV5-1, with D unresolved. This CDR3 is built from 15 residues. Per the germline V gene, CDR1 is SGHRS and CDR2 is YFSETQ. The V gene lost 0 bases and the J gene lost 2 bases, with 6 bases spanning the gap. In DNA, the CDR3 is TGCGCCAGCAGCTTGGGGGGAACTGGGGCCAACGTCCTGACTTTC. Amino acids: CASSLGGTGANVLTF.

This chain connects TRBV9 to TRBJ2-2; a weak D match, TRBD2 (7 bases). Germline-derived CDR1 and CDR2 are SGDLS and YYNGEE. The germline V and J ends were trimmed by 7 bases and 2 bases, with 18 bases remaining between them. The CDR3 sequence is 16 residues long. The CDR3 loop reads CASSEGGRLNTGELFF. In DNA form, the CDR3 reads TGTGCCAGCTCCGAGGGGGGGAGGCTCAACACCGGGGAGCTGTTTTTT.

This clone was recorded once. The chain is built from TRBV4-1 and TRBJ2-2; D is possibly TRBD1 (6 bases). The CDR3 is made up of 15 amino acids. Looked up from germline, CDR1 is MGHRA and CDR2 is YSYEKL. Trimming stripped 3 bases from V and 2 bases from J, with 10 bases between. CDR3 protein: CASSQDRPNTGELFF. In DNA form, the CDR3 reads TGCGCCAGCAGCCAGGACAGACCAAACACCGGGGAGCTGTTTTTT.

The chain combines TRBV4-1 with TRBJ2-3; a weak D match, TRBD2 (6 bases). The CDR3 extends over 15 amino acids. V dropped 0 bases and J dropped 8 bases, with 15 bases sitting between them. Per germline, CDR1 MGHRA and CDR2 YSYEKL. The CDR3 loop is CASSQDRGSGSTQYF. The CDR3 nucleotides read TGCGCCAGCAGCCAAGACCGGGGGAGTGGGAGTACGCAGTATTTT.

The CDR3 DNA reads TGCAGCGTTGAAGATGTGGGAGGCCAGTACTTC. Translation gives CSVEDVGGQYF. The chain uses TRBV29-1 and TRBJ2-5, with D perhaps matching TRBD2 (6 bases). Trimming left V 0 bases short and J 10 bases short, with 9 bases between. The germline gives CDR1 SQVTM, CDR2 ANQGSEA. This CDR3 is 11 amino acids long. The full variable domain, its missing parts supplied by reference TRBV29-1 and TRBJ2-5, is SAVISQKPSRDICQRGTSLTIQCQVDSQVTMMFWYRQQPGQSLTLIATANQGSEATYESGFVIDKFPISRPNLTFSTLTVSNMSPEDSSIYLCSVEDVGGQYFGPGTRLLVL.

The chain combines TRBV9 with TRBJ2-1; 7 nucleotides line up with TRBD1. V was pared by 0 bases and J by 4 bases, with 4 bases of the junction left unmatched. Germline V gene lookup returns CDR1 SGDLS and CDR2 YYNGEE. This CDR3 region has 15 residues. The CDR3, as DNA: TGTGCCAGCAGCGTAGGGCGACAGGGTTACAATGAGCAGTTCTTC. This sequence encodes CASSVGRQGYNEQFF. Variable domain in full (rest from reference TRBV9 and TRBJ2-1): DSGVTQTPKHLITATGQRVTLRCSPRSGDLSVYWYQQSLDQGLQFLIQYYNGEERAKGNILERFSAQQFPDLHSELNLSSLELGDSALYFCASSVGRQGYNEQFFGPGTRLTVL.

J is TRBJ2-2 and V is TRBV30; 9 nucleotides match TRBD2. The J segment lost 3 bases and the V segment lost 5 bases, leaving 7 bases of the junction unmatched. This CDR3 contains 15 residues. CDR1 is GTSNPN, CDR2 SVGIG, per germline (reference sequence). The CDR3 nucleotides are TGTGCCTGGCTTAGCGGGGGATCTTACACCGGGGAGCTGTTTTTT. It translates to CAWLSGGSYTGELFF.

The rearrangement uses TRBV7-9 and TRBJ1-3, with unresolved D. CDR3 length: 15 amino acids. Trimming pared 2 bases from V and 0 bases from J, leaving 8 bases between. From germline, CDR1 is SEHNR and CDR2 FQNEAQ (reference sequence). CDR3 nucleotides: TGTGCCAGCAGCTTAAGCCAAATCTCTGGAAACACCATATATTTT. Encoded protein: CASSLSQISGNTIYF.

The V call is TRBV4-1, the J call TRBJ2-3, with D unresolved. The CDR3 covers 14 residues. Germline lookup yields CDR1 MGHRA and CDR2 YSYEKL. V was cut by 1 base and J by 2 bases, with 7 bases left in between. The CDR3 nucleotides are TGCGCCAGCAGCCAAGTAAGGGTCACAGATACGCAGTATTTT. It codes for CASSQVRVTDTQYF.

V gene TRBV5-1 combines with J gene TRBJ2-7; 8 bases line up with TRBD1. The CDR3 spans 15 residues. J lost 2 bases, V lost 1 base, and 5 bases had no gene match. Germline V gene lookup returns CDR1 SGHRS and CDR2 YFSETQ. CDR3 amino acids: CASSLTGTGPYEQYF. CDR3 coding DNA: TGCGCCAGCAGCTTGACCGGGACAGGTCCCTACGAGCAGTACTTC.

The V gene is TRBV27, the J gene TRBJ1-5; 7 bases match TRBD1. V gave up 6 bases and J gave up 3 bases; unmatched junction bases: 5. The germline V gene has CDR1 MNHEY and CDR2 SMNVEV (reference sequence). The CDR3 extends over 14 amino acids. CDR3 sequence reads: CASRLRGNNQPQHF. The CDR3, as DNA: TGTGCCAGCAGACTCAGGGGGAACAATCAGCCCCAGCATTTT.

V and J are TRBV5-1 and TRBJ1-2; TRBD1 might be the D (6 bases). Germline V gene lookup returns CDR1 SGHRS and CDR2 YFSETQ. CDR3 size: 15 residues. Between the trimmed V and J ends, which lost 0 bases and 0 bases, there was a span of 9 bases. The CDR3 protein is CASSLAGGPNYGYTF. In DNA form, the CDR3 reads TGCGCCAGCAGCTTGGCCGGGGGCCCTAACTATGGCTACACCTTC.

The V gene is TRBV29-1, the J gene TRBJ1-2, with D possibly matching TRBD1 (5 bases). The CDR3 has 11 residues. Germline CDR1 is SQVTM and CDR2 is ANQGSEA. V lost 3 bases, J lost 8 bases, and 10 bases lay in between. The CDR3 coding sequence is TGCAGCGTTGATGGGGGGGAGGGCTACACCTTC. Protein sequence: CSVDGGEGYTF.

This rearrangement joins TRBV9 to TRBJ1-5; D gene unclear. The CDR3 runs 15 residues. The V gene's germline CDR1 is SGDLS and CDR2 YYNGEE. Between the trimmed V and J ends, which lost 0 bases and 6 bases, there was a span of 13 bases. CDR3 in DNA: TGTGCCAGCAGCGTAGACCTGGGGTCGGGTCAGCCCCAGCATTTT. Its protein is CASSVDLGSGQPQHF.

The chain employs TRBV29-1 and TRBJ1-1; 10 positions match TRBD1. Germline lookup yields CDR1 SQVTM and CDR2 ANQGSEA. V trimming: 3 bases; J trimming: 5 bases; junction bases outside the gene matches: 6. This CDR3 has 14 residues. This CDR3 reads CSVDSWDRGTEAFF. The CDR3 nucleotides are TGCAGCGTTGATTCGTGGGACAGGGGAACTGAAGCTTTCTTT.

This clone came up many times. Here the CDR3 reads CASSLTQGVGYTF. The CDR3 nucleotides read TGTGCCAGCAGCTTAACACAGGGTGTGGGCTACACCTTC. V gene TRBV7-3 combines with J gene TRBJ1-2, with a tentative D call TRBD1 (6 bases). Trimming pared 0 bases from V and 8 bases from J, leaving 10 bases between. Germline CDR1 SGHTA, CDR2 FQGTGA. This CDR3 has 13 residues.

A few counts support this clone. CDR3 protein: CASSSGPAAEAFF. The CDR3 nucleotides are TGTGCCAGCAGCTCGGGGCCGGCAGCTGAAGCTTTCTTT. This rearrangement joins TRBV11-1 to TRBJ1-1, with a tentative D call TRBD1 (5 bases). Germline V gene sequence: CDR1 SGHAT, CDR2 FQDESV (reference sequence). Trimming pared 4 bases from V and 6 bases from J, leaving 12 bases between. The CDR3 covers 13 residues.

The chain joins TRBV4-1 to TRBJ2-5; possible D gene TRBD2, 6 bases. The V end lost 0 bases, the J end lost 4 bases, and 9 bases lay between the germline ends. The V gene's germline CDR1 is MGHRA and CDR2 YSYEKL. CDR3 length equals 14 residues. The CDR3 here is CASSQEEGGETQYF. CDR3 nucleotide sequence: TGCGCCAGCAGCCAAGAGGAGGGTGGAGAGACCCAGTACTTC.

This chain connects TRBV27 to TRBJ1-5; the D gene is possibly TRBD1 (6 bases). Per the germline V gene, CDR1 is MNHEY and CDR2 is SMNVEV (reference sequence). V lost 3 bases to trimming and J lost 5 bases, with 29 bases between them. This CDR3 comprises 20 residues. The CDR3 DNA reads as TGTGCCAGCAGTTTCTTCGCCCCCCGACAGGAGGGGGTTAGAGATCAGCCCCAGCATTTT. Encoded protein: CASSFFAPRQEGVRDQPQHF.

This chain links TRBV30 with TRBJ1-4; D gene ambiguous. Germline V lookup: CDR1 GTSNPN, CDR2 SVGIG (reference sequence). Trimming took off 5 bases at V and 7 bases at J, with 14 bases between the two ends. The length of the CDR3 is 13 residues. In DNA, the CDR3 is TGTGCCTGGCTTCGGGCTGAGGGTGAAAAACTGTTTTTT. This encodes CAWLRAEGEKLFF.

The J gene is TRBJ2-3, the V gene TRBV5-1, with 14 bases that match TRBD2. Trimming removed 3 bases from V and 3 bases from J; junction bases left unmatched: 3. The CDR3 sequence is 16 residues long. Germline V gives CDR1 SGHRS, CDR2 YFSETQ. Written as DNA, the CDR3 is TGCGCCAGCAGCTCCCGACTAGCGGGGGGGACAGATACGCAGTATTTT. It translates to CASSSRLAGGTDTQYF.

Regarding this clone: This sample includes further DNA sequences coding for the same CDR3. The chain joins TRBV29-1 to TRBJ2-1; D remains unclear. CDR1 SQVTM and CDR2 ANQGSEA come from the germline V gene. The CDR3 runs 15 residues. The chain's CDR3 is CSVPRYTMAYNEQFF. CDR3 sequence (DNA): TGCAGTGTCCCAAGGTACACCATGGCGTACAATGAGCAGTTCTTC.

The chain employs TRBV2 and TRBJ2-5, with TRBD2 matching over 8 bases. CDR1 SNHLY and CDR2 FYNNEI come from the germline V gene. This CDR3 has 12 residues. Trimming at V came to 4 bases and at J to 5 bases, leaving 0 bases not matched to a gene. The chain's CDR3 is CASSASGETQYF. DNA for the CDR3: TGTGCCAGCAGTGCTAGCGGGGAGACCCAGTACTTC. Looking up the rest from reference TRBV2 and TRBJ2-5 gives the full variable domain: EPEVTQTPSHQVTQMGQEVILRCVPISNHLYFYWYRQILGQKVEFLVSFYNNEISEKSEIFDDQFSVERPDGSNFTLKIRSTKLEDSAMYFCASSASGETQYFGPGTRLLVL.

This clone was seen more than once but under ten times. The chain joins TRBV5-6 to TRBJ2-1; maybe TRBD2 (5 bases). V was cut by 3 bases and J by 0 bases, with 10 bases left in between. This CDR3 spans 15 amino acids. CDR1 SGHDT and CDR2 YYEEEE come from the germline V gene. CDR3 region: CASSYGISSYNEQFF. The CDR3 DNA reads TGTGCCAGCAGCTACGGGATCAGCTCCTACAATGAGCAGTTCTTC.

The CDR3 loop is CASSLAGANVLTF. CDR3 DNA sequence: TGCGCCAGCAGCTTAGCCGGGGCCAACGTCCTGACTTTC. The rearrangement links TRBV5-1 to TRBJ2-6; no reliable D call. The V end lost 2 bases, the J end lost 4 bases, and 4 bases lay between the germline ends. Germline values: CDR1 SGHRS, CDR2 YFSETQ. The CDR3 covers 13 residues. Full variable domain (missing parts from reference TRBV5-1 and TRBJ2-6): KAGVTQTPRYLIKTRGQQVTLSCSPISGHRSVSWYQQTPGQGLQFLFEYFSETQRNKGNFPGRFSGRQFSNSRSEMNVSTLELGDSALYLCASSLAGANVLTFGAGSRLTVL.

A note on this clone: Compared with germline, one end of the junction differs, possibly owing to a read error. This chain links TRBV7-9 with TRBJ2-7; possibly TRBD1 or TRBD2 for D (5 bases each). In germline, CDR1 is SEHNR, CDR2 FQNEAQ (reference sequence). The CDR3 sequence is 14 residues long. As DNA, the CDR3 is TGTGCCAGCACCGAGGGCAGGGTCTCCCACGAGCAGTACTTC. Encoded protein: CASTEGRVSHEQYF. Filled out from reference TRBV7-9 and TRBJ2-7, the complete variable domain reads DTGVSQNPRHKITKRGQNVTFRCDPISEHNRLYWYRQTLGQGPEFLTYFQNEAQLEKSRLLSDRFSAERPKGSFSTLEIQRTEQGDSAMYLCASTEGRVSHEQYFGPGTRLTVT.

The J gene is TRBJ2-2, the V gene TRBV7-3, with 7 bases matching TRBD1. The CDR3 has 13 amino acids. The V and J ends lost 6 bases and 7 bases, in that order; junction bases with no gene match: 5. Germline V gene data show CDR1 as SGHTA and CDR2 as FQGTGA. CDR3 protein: CASSRQGNGELFF. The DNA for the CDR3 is TGTGCCAGCAGTCGACAGGGTAACGGGGAGCTGTTTTTT.

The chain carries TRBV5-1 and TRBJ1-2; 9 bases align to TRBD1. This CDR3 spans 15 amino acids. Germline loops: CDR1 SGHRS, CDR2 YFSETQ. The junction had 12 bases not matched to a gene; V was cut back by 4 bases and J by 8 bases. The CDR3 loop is CASSRTPGQGIGYTF. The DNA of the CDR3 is TGCGCCAGCAGCCGGACCCCGGGACAGGGAATCGGCTACACCTTC.

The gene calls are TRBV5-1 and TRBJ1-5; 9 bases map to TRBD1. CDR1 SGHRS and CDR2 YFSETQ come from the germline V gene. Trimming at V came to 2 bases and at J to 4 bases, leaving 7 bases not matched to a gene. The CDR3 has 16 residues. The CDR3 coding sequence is TGCGCCAGCAGCTTATTACAGGGGGCTCGGAATCAGCCCCAGCATTTT. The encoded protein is CASSLLQGARNQPQHF.

The DNA for the CDR3 is TGCGCCAGCAGTCCCCGGGTGGGGGCCATCGCTAGCACAGATACGCAGTATTTT. This gives the protein CASSPRVGAIASTDTQYF. V is TRBV5-1 and J is TRBJ2-3, with a possible D match to TRBD1 (6 bases). This CDR3 has 18 amino acids. The germline V gene has CDR1 SGHRS and CDR2 YFSETQ. V was clipped by 5 bases and J by 0 bases, with 22 bases between them.